Listed below are T cell receptor beta chains from one sample, sequenced in a study of human T cells and chemical hapten exposure. TCRdb reprocessed the RACE reads with MiXCR, giving one entry per CDR3 protein. The table lists about 84,000 distinct CDR3 sequences, 8.5% to 12% of them singletons. The specimen comprised whole blood, sampled in connection with sensitization to the hapten diphenylcyclopropenone (DPC). Receptors originate from a woman aged 45 to 65 with alopecia areata. Some clones in this sample may be carry-over from other donors' samples. The CDR3 runs from the conserved cysteine through the conserved F or W. A D gene is named only where the DNA matches it firmly. Rows give clone size only sometimes, using once, few, many, or a class for an expanded clone.

clone size,D gene,V gene,J gene,CDR3 DNA,CDR3 protein
-,TRBD1,TRBV28,TRBJ2-3,TGTGCCAGCAGTATTACAGGGGTTGAGGGGACAGATACGCAGTATTTT,CASSITGVEGTDTQYF
-,TRBD2,TRBV11-2,TRBJ2-5,TGTGCCAGCAGCTTAGGAGGACTAGCGGGAGAGACCCAGTACTTC,CASSLGGLAGETQYF
many,TRBD2,TRBV12-3/TRBV12-4,TRBJ2-1,TGTGCCAGCAGTTCACTCGCTAGCGGTCAGTACAATGAGCAGTTCTTC,CASSSLASGQYNEQFF
few,TRBD2,TRBV29-1,TRBJ2-2,TGCAGCGCGCGAGCGGGGGCGAGCACCGGGGAGCTGTTTTTT,CSARAGASTGELFF
many,-,TRBV20-1,TRBJ1-3,TGCAGTGCTGTCCGTAGCTCTGGAAACACCATATATTTT,CSAVRSSGNTIYF
many,-,TRBV14,TRBJ1-1,TGTGCCAGCAGCCCACAGATCATGAACACTGAAGCTTTCTTT,CASSPQIMNTEAFF
-,-,TRBV24-1,TRBJ1-5,TGTGCCACCAGTGATTTGCTGCCAGGGCCTCAGCCCCAGCATTTT,CATSDLLPGPQPQHF
many,-,TRBV18,TRBJ1-1,TGTGCCAGCTCACCACGGGGGCGGGACACTGAAGCTTTCTTT,CASSPRGRDTEAFF
few,TRBD2,TRBV20-1,TRBJ2-3,TGCAGTGCCACCGGGACTAGCGGGAGGGCCACAGATACGCAGTATTTT,CSATGTSGRATDTQYF
-,TRBD1,TRBV20-1,TRBJ1-1,TGCAGTGCTGATAGGACAGGGATTGAAGCTTTCTTT,CSADRTGIEAFF
-,TRBD1,TRBV20-1,TRBJ2-7,TGCAGTGCCGCTGACAGGGGGGTCTACGAGCAGTACTTC,CSAADRGVYEQYF
-,-,TRBV5-1,TRBJ2-1,TGCGCCAGCAGCTTGGGGACTTCCTCATGGGAGCAGTTCTTC,CASSLGTSSWEQFF
few,TRBD2,TRBV6-5,TRBJ2-3,TGTGCCAGCAGTTACTCGATGGCGGGAGGGGGTACAGATACGCAGTATTTT,CASSYSMAGGGTDTQYF
many,TRBD1,TRBV28,TRBJ2-4,TGTGCCAGCAGTTTATTGGGACAGGGGCTTACTAACATTCAGTACTTC,CASSLLGQGLTNIQYF
-,-,TRBV4-2,TRBJ2-7,TGTGCCAGCAGCCAAGTTGTACCTAGCAGGATCTACGAGCAGTACTTC,CASSQVVPSRIYEQYF
many,-,TRBV29-1,TRBJ2-4,TGCAGCGTAAAAACATTAGCCAAAAACATTCAGTACTTC,CSVKTLAKNIQYF
many,-,TRBV25-1,TRBJ2-2,TGTGCCAGCACACTAAGGTCCGGGGAGCTGTTTTTT,CASTLRSGELFF
many,-,TRBV29-1,TRBJ2-7,TGCAGCGTTTCCCAGACAGGTAGGGGAGAGCAGTACTTC,CSVSQTGRGEQYF
-,TRBD2,TRBV7-2,TRBJ2-7,TGTGCCAGCAGGCGAGTAGCGGGGGGATACGAGCAGTACTTC,CASRRVAGGYEQYF
few,TRBD2,TRBV11-2,TRBJ2-7,TGTGCCAGCAGCCCAAAGCGGGATTCGGGCGAGCAGTACTTC,CASSPKRDSGEQYF
-,-,TRBV5-1,TRBJ2-7,TGCGCCAGCAGCCTAGGGTCGGCGGAATCCTACGAGCAGTACTTC,CASSLGSAESYEQYF
few,-,TRBV7-2,TRBJ2-3,TGTGCCAGCAGTCCCGGGACCTACCCAGATACGCAGTATTTT,CASSPGTYPDTQYF
many,-,TRBV5-1,TRBJ1-1,TGCGCCAGCAGCTTACAATACGGGCGGAACACTGAAGCTTTCTTT,CASSLQYGRNTEAFF
-,TRBD2,TRBV7-7,TRBJ2-3,TGTGCCAGCAGCTTAGTTGCGGGAGTCTTAGATACGCAGTATTTT,CASSLVAGVLDTQYF
many,-,TRBV18,TRBJ2-2,TGTGCCAGCTCACCGACTCAACTGAACACCGGGGAGCTGTTTTTT,CASSPTQLNTGELFF
few,TRBD2,TRBV7-2,TRBJ2-1,TGTGCCAGCAGCGTACAGGGACTAGCGGGAGAAAATGAGCAGTTCTTC,CASSVQGLAGENEQFF
-,-,TRBV20-1,TRBJ1-5,TGCAGTGCTAGAGATTTTGCAGGGCCAAATCAGCCCCAGCATTTT,CSARDFAGPNQPQHF
few,TRBD2,TRBV4-1,TRBJ2-1,TGCGCCAGCGAACCGCGAACGAGACTAGCAGGCAATGAGCAGTTCTTC,CASEPRTRLAGNEQFF
few,-,TRBV20-1,TRBJ2-3,TGCAGTGCTCCCGGGAAGGGGTCAGATACGCAGTATTTT,CSAPGKGSDTQYF
few,-,TRBV20-1,TRBJ2-1,TGCAGTGCCCACCGACAGGAGTCCTACAATGAGCAGTTCTTC,CSAHRQESYNEQFF
many,-,TRBV5-1,TRBJ1-1,TGCGCCAGCAGCCTTACAGGGAGTAGATTAGGATGGAACACTGAAGCTTTCTTT,CASSLTGSRLGWNTEAFF